This passage covers 31 T cell receptor beta chains from one sample sequenced in a study of cytomegalovirus exposure and HLA in healthy donors (dated by TCRdb to about 2017). Libraries were prepared through the immunoSEQ multiplex PCR assay. For the multiplex PCR, a mixture combining 60 forward primers for TCR Vbeta segments and 13 reverse primers for TCR Jbeta segments was used. Imported from immuneACCESS, the table was reduced by TCRdb to in-frame sequences with V and J called. These copies leave out some clones; in studies compared against another copy, an unresolved V gene accounts for under half, and the cause of the remainder is not known. Here the sample has approximately 160,000 clones; around 80% occur a single time. Together, the top ten hold around 4.4% of the sample. The sample comprised PBMCs. The receptor set was obtained from a woman between 45 and 65 years old in good health and CMV-seropositive.

The V and J genes are TRBV10-3 and TRBJ2-3; 11 bases agree with TRBD1. The CDR3 consists of 17 residues. Germline lookup yields CDR1 ENHRY and CDR2 SYGVKD. Unmatched junction bases numbered 7, after V lost 2 bases and J lost 3 bases. CDR3 in DNA: TGTGCCATCAGTGAGCTTCCTGGGACAGGGGGAACAGATACGCAGTATTTT. Translation gives CAISELPGTGGTDTQYF.

This clone was observed once. This rearrangement joins TRBV10-1 to TRBJ2-7; 7 bases match TRBD1. The CDR3 length is 14 residues. Germline CDR1 and CDR2: WNHNN and SYGVQD (reference sequence). Losses at the gene ends were 2 bases for V and 3 bases for J; bases not matched to a gene: 4. CDR3 DNA sequence: TGCGCCAGCAGTGAGACAGGGGCTTTCTACGAGCAGTACTTC. Translating gives CASSETGAFYEQYF.

The chain couples TRBV19 to TRBJ2-5; maybe TRBD1 (5 bases). The DNA end lines up better with TRBJ2-7; the J call may be wrong. CDR1 and CDR2 from the germline V gene are LNHDA and SQIVND (reference sequence). This CDR3 spans 14 amino acids. Here the CDR3 DNA reads TGTGCCAGTAGTATTGACAGCATCTCCTACGAGCAGTACTTC. It specifies CASSIDSISYEQYF.

This chain joins TRBV2 and TRBJ1-2; D unclear. V was shortened by 5 bases and J by 7 bases, with 17 bases between the two germline ends. CDR1 SNHLY and CDR2 FYNNEI come from the germline V gene. This CDR3 has 14 residues. The CDR3 sequence: CASSQDPPAGGYTF. In nucleotides, the CDR3 is TGTGCCAGCAGTCAAGACCCACCGGCGGGTGGCTACACCTTC. The full variable domain, with the rest looked up from reference TRBV2 and TRBJ1-2, is EPEVTQTPSHQVTQMGQEVILRCVPISNHLYFYWYRQILGQKVEFLVSFYNNEISEKSEIFDDQFSVERPDGSNFTLKIRSTKLEDSAMYFCASSQDPPAGGYTFGSGTRLTVV.

The chain links TRBV10-3 to TRBJ1-3; 7 nucleotides align to TRBD1. Germline CDR1 reads ENHRY; CDR2 reads SYGVKD. Losses at the gene ends were 7 bases for V and 8 bases for J; bases not matched to a gene: 17. The CDR3 runs to 16 residues. The CDR3 DNA reads as TGTGCCATCACCGGAGGGACAGAGACCCCTGGGTACACCATATATTTT. As protein: CAITGGTETPGYTIYF.

Only a few counts were recorded for this clone. The rearrangement uses TRBV28 and TRBJ2-5; D is possibly TRBD2 (6 bases). V dropped 6 bases and J dropped 4 bases, with 15 bases sitting between them. The CDR3 runs 14 residues. Germline loops: CDR1 MDHEN, CDR2 SYDVKM. Written as DNA, the CDR3 is TGTGCCAGCAGGAGCCGCGGGGTCGGAGAGACCCAGTACTTC. Protein sequence: CASRSRGVGETQYF.

This rearrangement joins TRBV19 to TRBJ2-3; 10 bases fit TRBD2. Trimming removed 0 bases from V and 4 bases from J; junction bases left unmatched: 4. The germline V gene encodes CDR1 LNHDA and CDR2 SQIVND (reference sequence). The CDR3 has 16 amino acids. CDR3 nucleotide sequence: TGTGCCAGTAGTATAGACACTAGCGGGGAAGCAGATACGCAGTATTTT. Its protein is CASSIDTSGEADTQYF.

This clone was counted once. DNA of the CDR3: TGTGCCAGTACTCCCACAGGGGGCCCGGACACTGAAGCTTTCTTT. Translated: CASTPTGGPDTEAFF. V and J are TRBV19 and TRBJ1-1; 9 bases agree with TRBD1. Germline loops: CDR1 LNHDA, CDR2 SQIVND (reference sequence). This CDR3 is built from 15 residues. The V segment lost 7 bases and the J segment 3 bases; nucleotides outside the gene matches: 9.

V usage is TRBV5-4 and J usage is TRBJ2-3, with 7 bases aligning to TRBD1. The V segment lost 3 bases and the J segment 2 bases; nucleotides outside the gene matches: 6. The CDR3 extends over 15 amino acids. CDR1 and CDR2 from the germline V gene are SGHNT and YYREEE (reference sequence). CDR3 nucleotide sequence: TGTGCCAGCAGCTCGCCGGGACAGACCACAGATACGCAGTATTTT. Translated: CASSSPGQTTDTQYF.

The chain combines TRBV27 with TRBJ1-2, with 12 bases that match TRBD1. The CDR3 extends over 17 amino acids. Germline V CDR1 and CDR2: MNHEY, SMNVEV (reference sequence). The ends lost 4 bases at V and 8 bases at J; junction bases unmatched: 14. In DNA form, the CDR3 reads TGTGCCAGCAGTTCATGGGGACAGGGGGCGGGTCCCCGGGGCTACACCTTC. Translation: CASSSWGQGAGPRGYTF.

The chain recombines TRBV29-1 with TRBJ1-2, with D perhaps TRBD1 (5 bases). CDR3 size: 13 residues. V lost 7 bases and J lost 4, with 16 bases in between. The germline V gene encodes CDR1 SQVTM and CDR2 ANQGSEA. CDR3 DNA sequence: TGCAGCGCACGGGAGGGGTTTGGCTATGGCTACACCTTC. Protein product: CSAREGFGYGYTF.

This clone was detected only a few times. This rearrangement joins TRBV19 to TRBJ1-1, with D possibly being TRBD1 (6 bases). Germline V gene data show CDR1 as LNHDA and CDR2 as SQIVND (reference sequence). This CDR3 has 12 residues. V lost 5 bases and J lost 11, with 15 bases in between. In DNA form, the CDR3 reads TGTGCCAGTAGTCCGGGACACCAGAGGGCTTTCTTT. It is translated as CASSPGHQRAFF.

The chain employs TRBV19 and TRBJ1-4; 7 bases line up with TRBD1. In germline, CDR1 is LNHDA, CDR2 SQIVND (reference sequence). The CDR3 length is 17 residues. Trimming at V came to 5 bases and at J to 0 bases, leaving 9 bases not matched to a gene. CDR3 region: CASSPRQGWTTNEKLFF. The CDR3 region has the DNA TGTGCCAGTAGTCCCCGACAGGGTTGGACAACTAATGAAAAACTGTTTTTT.

The genes are TRBV2 and TRBJ1-1; a weak D match, TRBD1 (6 bases). Germline assignment: CDR1 SNHLY and CDR2 FYNNEI. Trimming left V 4 bases short and J 10 bases short, with 16 bases between. This CDR3 is built from 13 residues. The DNA for the CDR3 is TGTGCCAGCAGTGGAGGGGGGGGGCTGGGAGCTTTCTTT. This codes for CASSGGGGLGAFF. The variable domain in full, with the rest retrieved from reference TRBV2 and TRBJ1-1, is EPEVTQTPSHQVTQMGQEVILRCVPISNHLYFYWYRQILGQKVEFLVSFYNNEISEKSEIFDDQFSVERPDGSNFTLKIRSTKLEDSAMYFCASSGGGGLGAFFGQGTRLTVV.

The V gene is TRBV19, the J gene TRBJ1-5; D is unresolved. The germline CDR1 and CDR2 sequences are LNHDA and SQIVND (reference sequence). This CDR3 contains 17 residues. V lost 10 bases and J 2 bases, leaving 24 bases between the germline ends. CDR3 DNA sequence: TGTGCCACCCAAAGCGAGGCAGGAGCGGCAGGCAATCAGCCCCAGCATTTT. Protein sequence: CATQSEAGAAGNQPQHF.

This chain joins TRBV7-9 and TRBJ1-5; TRBD1 is a possible D gene (6 bases). This CDR3 is built from 15 residues. The V end lost 3 bases, the J end lost 1 base, and 10 bases lay between the germline ends. Germline assignment: CDR1 SEHNR and CDR2 FQNEAQ (reference sequence). This CDR3 is CASSFDDRSNQPQHF. DNA for the CDR3: TGTGCCAGCAGCTTTGACGACAGGAGCAATCAGCCCCAGCATTTT.

The chain uses TRBV2 and TRBJ2-2; a weak D match, TRBD2 (5 bases). The CDR3 is 15 residues long. Deletions cut 7 bases from V and 8 bases from J, with 20 bases between. Germline V gene data show CDR1 as SNHLY and CDR2 as FYNNEI. CDR3 in DNA: TGTGCCAGCAAGGAAACGGACTCGAGTTTAGGGGAGCTGTTTTTT. It yields the protein CASKETDSSLGELFF.

The rearrangement uses TRBV5-6 and TRBJ2-7; tentatively, D is TRBD2 (6 bases). The CDR3 extends over 14 amino acids. V was cut by 4 bases and J by 4 bases, with 15 bases left in between. CDR1 is SGHDT, CDR2 YYEEEE, per germline. CDR3 protein: CASSAGGTLYEQYF. The CDR3 DNA reads as TGTGCCAGCAGCGCGGGCGGGACCCTGTACGAGCAGTACTTC.

This sequence joins TRBV5-1 and TRBJ2-1, with D tentatively TRBD2 (6 bases). The CDR3 is made up of 16 amino acids. Trimming pared 3 bases from V and 0 bases from J, leaving 13 bases between. CDR1 and CDR2 from the germline V gene are SGHRS and YFSETQ. CDR3 protein: CASSWGDGSSYNEQFF. Here the CDR3 DNA reads TGCGCCAGCAGCTGGGGGGACGGGAGCTCCTACAATGAGCAGTTCTTC.

This clone was counted once. This chain connects TRBV10-2 to TRBJ1-5; D is unclear. The V and J ends lost 0 bases and 6 bases respectively, with 9 bases between them. Germline CDR1 is WSHSY and CDR2 is SAAADI. This CDR3 has 14 amino acids. The CDR3 nucleotides are TGCGCCAGCAGTGAGTCGACTCGGGGTCAGCCCCAGCATTTT. This sequence encodes CASSESTRGQPQHF.

The chain recombines TRBV18 with TRBJ1-4, with D perhaps matching TRBD1 (5 bases). V lost 0 bases and J 6 bases, leaving 11 bases between the germline ends. CDR3 length: 15 amino acids. CDR1 and CDR2 (germline): KGHSH, LQKENI. CDR3 coding DNA: TGTGCCAGCTCACCACCAGGGGATTTGGATGAAAAACTGTTTTTT. Its translation is CASSPPGDLDEKLFF.

In DNA, the CDR3 is TGTGCCAGCAGTACAACAGGGATCTCCTACGAGCAGTACTTC. It is translated as CASSTTGISYEQYF. The V and J genes are TRBV28 and TRBJ2-7, with D maybe TRBD1 (6 bases). The germline V gene has CDR1 MDHEN and CDR2 SYDVKM. The CDR3 extends over 14 amino acids. Trimming took 5 bases from V and 0 from J, leaving 11 bases between them.

The chain is built from TRBV9 and TRBJ2-7, with TRBD2 matching 11 bases. Losses at the gene ends were 0 bases for V and 4 bases for J; bases not matched to a gene: 6. This CDR3 has 16 amino acids. In germline, CDR1 is SGDLS, CDR2 YYNGEE. CDR3: CASSVAALAGVYEQYF. CDR3 nucleotides: TGTGCCAGCAGCGTAGCCGCACTAGCGGGAGTGTACGAGCAGTACTTC.

The chain uses TRBV5-5 and TRBJ2-7; 11 bases fit TRBD2. Trimming removed 4 bases from V and 2 bases from J; junction bases left unmatched: 5. Germline V gene sequence: CDR1 SGHKS, CDR2 YYEKEE (reference sequence). CDR3 length: 15 amino acids. CDR3 amino acids: CASSRRGLAAYEQYF. In nucleotides, the CDR3 is TGTGCCAGCAGCAGACGGGGACTAGCGGCCTACGAGCAGTACTTC.

The rearrangement links TRBV4-1 to TRBJ2-7; tentatively, D is TRBD2 (5 bases). CDR1 and CDR2 (germline): MGHRA, YSYEKL. Trimming cost V 3 bases and J 3 bases, with 15 bases left between them. The CDR3 is made up of 15 amino acids. CDR3 protein: CASSHNAAGGYEQYF. Here the CDR3 DNA reads TGCGCCAGCAGCCACAACGCGGCTGGAGGCTACGAGCAGTACTTC.

The chain is built from TRBV6-1 and TRBJ1-1, with 7 bases aligning to TRBD1. From germline, CDR1 is MNHNS and CDR2 SASEGT. Trimming at V came to 4 bases and at J to 1 base, leaving 6 bases not matched to a gene. The length of the CDR3 is 15 residues. CDR3 DNA sequence: TGTGCCAGCAGTGGATACAGGGGTCGGAACACTGAAGCTTTCTTT. This codes for CASSGYRGRNTEAFF.

This clone was seen a few times. The chain links TRBV29-1 to TRBJ1-1; D may be TRBD1 (5 bases). Germline values: CDR1 SQVTM, CDR2 ANQGSEA. The CDR3 is made up of 13 amino acids. Trimming took off 2 bases at V and 1 base at J, with 8 bases between the two ends. The CDR3 coding sequence is TGCAGCGTTGAATCCAGGGAGAACACTGAAGCTTTCTTT. Residues: CSVESRENTEAFF.

The chain couples TRBV7-9 to TRBJ2-3, with TRBD2 matching over 13 bases. Per germline, CDR1 SEHNR and CDR2 FQNEAQ (reference sequence). V lost 5 bases to trimming and J lost 0 bases; unmatched junction nucleotides: 8. CDR3 length: 18 residues. CDR3 nucleotides: TGTGCCAGCAGCCTCGGGACTAGCGGGGTGTCTAGCACAGATACGCAGTATTTT. Amino acids: CASSLGTSGVSSTDTQYF.

CDR3 nucleotide sequence: TGCGCCAGCAGCTTGGTCGGGACAGTCCACAATGAGCAGTTCTTC. Translated: CASSLVGTVHNEQFF. V usage is TRBV5-1 and J usage is TRBJ2-1; 7 bases line up with TRBD1. CDR1 and CDR2 (germline): SGHRS, YFSETQ. This CDR3 comprises 15 residues. The V and J ends lost 0 bases and 5 bases, in that order; junction bases with no gene match: 5.

This chain uses TRBV4-3 with TRBJ2-5, with 10 bases fitting TRBD1. Germline V gene sequence: CDR1 LGHNA, CDR2 YSLEER. The trim removed 0 bases at V and 5 bases at J, leaving 6 bases unmatched. CDR3 length: 16 amino acids. DNA of the CDR3: TGCGCCAGCAGCCAAGATTCGACAGGGGGCTGGGAGACCCAGTACTTC. This gives the protein CASSQDSTGGWETQYF.

The rearrangement links TRBV7-8 to TRBJ2-1; TRBD2 agrees at 10 bases. Per germline, CDR1 SGHVS and CDR2 FQNEAQ. CDR3 length: 15 amino acids. The trim removed 3 bases at V and 4 bases at J, leaving 3 bases unmatched. The CDR3 coding sequence is TGTGCCAGCAGCTTTACTAGCGGGGCTTACAATGAGCAGTTCTTC. This encodes CASSFTSGAYNEQFF.